This T cell receptor beta chain was sequenced in a study of shared clonotypes between healthy human individuals. Study observations and caveats: Naive subsets usually exceeded memory subsets in estimated richness. Owing to a small donor count, the genetic and exposure-history diversity represented was limited.

The CD4+ fraction was divided into a CD45RA+ naive subset and a CD45RA-negative memory subset. Once extracted for a subset, genomic DNA was divided evenly among several immunoSEQ plates. Here immunoSEQ multiplex PCR was the method, and the copy in TCRdb shows in-frame clones only, minus some. The data hold about 960,000 clones, with about three quarters observed a single time. This clone came up once. Its target is unknown. The V and J ends lost 0 bases and 0 bases, in that order; junction bases with no gene match: 7. The germline CDR1 and CDR2 sequences are SGHRS and YFSETQ. CDR3 length equals 18 residues.

The receptor was isolated from a man younger than 35 in good health. The chain couples TRBV5-1 to TRBJ2-3, with 10 bases aligning to TRBD2. The material sequenced was memory CD4+ T cells sorted from blood. This sample's subset: CD45RA-negative fraction. This CDR3 reads CASSLALAGTPSTDTQYF. CDR3 nucleotide sequence: TGCGCCAGCAGCTTGGCACTAGCGGGGACCCCTAGCACAGATACGCAGTATTTT.